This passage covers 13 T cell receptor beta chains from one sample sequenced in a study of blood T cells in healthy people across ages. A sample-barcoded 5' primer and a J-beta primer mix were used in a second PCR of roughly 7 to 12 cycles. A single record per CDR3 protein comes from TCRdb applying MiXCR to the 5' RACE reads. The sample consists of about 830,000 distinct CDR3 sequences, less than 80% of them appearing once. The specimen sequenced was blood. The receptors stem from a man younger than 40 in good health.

DNA of the CDR3: TGTGCCAGCAGTTTCTCTCGGGGTTACGAGCAGTACTTC. It encodes CASSFSRGYEQYF. This chain joins TRBV27 and TRBJ2-5; tentative D call: TRBD2 (5 bases). The tail of the sequence fits TRBJ2-7 better, so the J call may be wrong. The length of the CDR3 is 13 residues. CDR1 and CDR2 (germline): MNHEY, SMNVEV (reference sequence).

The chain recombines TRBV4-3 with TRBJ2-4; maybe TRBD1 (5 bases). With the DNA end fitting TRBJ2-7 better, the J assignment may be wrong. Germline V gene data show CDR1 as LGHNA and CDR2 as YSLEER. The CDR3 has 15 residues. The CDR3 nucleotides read TGCGCCAGCAGCCAAGTCCCAGGGTATTCCTACGAGCAGTACTTC. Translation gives CASSQVPGYSYEQYF.

The CDR3 spells CASTWGSHGSYEQYF. CDR3 sequence (DNA): TGTGCCAGCACCTGGGGGTCCCATGGATCCTACGAGCAGTACTTC. The genes are TRBV11-2 and TRBJ2-7; D is perhaps TRBD1 or TRBD2 (5 bases each). This CDR3 region has 15 residues. With 7 bases removed from V and 1 base from J, the gap between germline ends came to 17 bases. CDR1 and CDR2 from the germline V gene are SGHAT and FQNNGV.

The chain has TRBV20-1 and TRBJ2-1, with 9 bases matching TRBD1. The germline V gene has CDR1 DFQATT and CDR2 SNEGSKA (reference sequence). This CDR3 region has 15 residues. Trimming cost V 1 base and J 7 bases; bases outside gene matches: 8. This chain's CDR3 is CSARAGTGRLNEQFF. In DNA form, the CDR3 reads TGCAGTGCTAGAGCCGGGACAGGGAGACTTAATGAGCAGTTCTTC.

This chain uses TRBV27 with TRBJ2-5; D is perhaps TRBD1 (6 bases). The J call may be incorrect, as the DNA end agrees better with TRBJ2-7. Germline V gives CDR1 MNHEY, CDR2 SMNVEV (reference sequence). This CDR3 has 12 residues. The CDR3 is CASSADRYEQYF. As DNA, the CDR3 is TGTGCCAGCAGTGCCGACAGGTACGAGCAGTACTTC.

The CDR3: CASSLNGIGEKLFF. The CDR3 coding sequence is TGTGCCAGCAGCTTGAACGGAATTGGTGAAAAACTGTTTTTT. The V and J genes are TRBV5-6 and TRBJ1-4; no reliable D call. Trimming removed 1 base at V and 7 bases at J, with 11 bases between. Germline-derived CDR1 and CDR2 are SGHDT and YYEEEE. The CDR3 runs 14 residues.

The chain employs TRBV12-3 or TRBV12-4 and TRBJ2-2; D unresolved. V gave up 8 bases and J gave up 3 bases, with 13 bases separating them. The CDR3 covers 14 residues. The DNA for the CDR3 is TGTGCCAGCCACTGGCAGACCGACACCGGGGAGCTGTTTTTT. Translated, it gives CASHWQTDTGELFF.

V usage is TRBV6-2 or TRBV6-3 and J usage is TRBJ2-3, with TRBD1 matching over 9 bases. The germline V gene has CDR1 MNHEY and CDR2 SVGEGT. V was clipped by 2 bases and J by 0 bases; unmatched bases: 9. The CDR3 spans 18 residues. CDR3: CASSYAPWDRESTDTQYF. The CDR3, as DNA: TGTGCCAGCAGTTACGCTCCGTGGGACAGGGAGAGCACAGATACGCAGTATTTT.

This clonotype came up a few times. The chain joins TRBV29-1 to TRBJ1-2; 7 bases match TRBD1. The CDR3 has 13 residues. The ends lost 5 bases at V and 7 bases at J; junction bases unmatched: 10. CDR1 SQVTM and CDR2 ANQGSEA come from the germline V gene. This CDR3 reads CSVPLTGARGYTF. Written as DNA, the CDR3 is TGCAGCGTTCCACTTACAGGGGCGCGTGGCTACACCTTC.

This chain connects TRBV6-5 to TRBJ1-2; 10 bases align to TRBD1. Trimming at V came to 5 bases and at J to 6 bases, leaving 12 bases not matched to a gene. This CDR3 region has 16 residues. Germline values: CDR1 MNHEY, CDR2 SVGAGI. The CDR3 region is CASSTGTGAHDDGYTF. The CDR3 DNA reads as TGTGCCAGCAGTACCGGGACAGGGGCGCACGACGATGGCTACACCTTC.

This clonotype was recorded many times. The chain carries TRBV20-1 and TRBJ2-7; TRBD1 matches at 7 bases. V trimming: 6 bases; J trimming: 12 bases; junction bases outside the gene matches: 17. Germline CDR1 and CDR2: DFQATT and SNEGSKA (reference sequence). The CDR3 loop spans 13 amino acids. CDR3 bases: TGCAGTGCAGTCCACATCACAGGGGAGAGGCTGTACTTC. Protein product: CSAVHITGERLYF.

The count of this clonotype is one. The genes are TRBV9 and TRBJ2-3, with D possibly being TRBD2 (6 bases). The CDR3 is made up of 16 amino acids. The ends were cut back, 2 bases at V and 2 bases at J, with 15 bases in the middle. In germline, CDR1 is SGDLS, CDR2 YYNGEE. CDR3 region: CASSVGSGHFTDTQYF. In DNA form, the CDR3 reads TGTGCCAGCAGCGTCGGGAGCGGGCATTTCACAGATACGCAGTATTTT. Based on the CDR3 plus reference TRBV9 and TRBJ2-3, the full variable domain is DSGVTQTPKHLITATGQRVTLRCSPRSGDLSVYWYQQSLDQGLQFLIQYYNGEERAKGNILERFSAQQFPDLHSELNLSSLELGDSALYFCASSVGSGHFTDTQYFGPGTRLTVL.

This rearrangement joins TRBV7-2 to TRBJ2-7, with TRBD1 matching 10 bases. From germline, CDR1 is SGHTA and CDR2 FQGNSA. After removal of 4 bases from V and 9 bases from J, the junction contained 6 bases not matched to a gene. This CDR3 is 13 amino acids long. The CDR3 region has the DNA TGTGCCAGCAGCTCCGGGACAGGGGCCGGGCAGTACTTC. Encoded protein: CASSSGTGAGQYF. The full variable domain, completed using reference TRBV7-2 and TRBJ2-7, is GAGVSQSPSNKVTEKGKDVELRCDPISGHTALYWYRQSLGQGLEFLIYFQGNSAPDKSGLPSDRFSAERTGGSVSTLTIQRTQQEDSAVYLCASSSGTGAGQYFGPGTRLTVT.